These 5 T cell receptor beta chains were sequenced from one sample in a study of blood T cell repertoires in COVID-19. Clones were sequenced by immunoSEQ multiplex PCR, and TCRdb holds only the in-frame ones, with some missing. The sample yields around 250,000 clones, roughly four fifths seen once. Material for sequencing was PBMCs or T cells enriched from blood (not recorded which). These receptor sequences come from a man between 45 and 60 years old who had recovered from COVID-19.

There are a few counts of this clone. The rearrangement links TRBV13 to TRBJ2-2; TRBD2 might be the D (6 bases). Between the trimmed V and J ends, which lost 5 bases and 4 bases, there was a span of 20 bases. In germline, CDR1 is PRHDT, CDR2 FYEKMQ (reference sequence). The CDR3 extends over 17 amino acids. The CDR3: CASSPIRGYSGTGELFF. The CDR3 nucleotides read TGTGCCAGCAGCCCCATCCGCGGCTATAGCGGCACCGGGGAGCTGTTTTTT.

V usage is TRBV5-8 and J usage is TRBJ1-6; 10 bases align to TRBD1. The length of the CDR3 is 17 residues. The germline gives CDR1 SGHTS, CDR2 YDEGEE. V shed 5 bases, J shed 2 bases, and the junction held 7 bases outside the gene matches. The CDR3 spells CASSRGTGVTYNSPLHF. CDR3 nucleotides: TGTGCCAGCAGTCGGGGGACAGGGGTGACCTATAATTCACCCCTCCACTTT.

V and J are TRBV20-1 and TRBJ2-5; D gene uncertain. Deletions cut 3 bases from V and 2 bases from J, with 13 bases between. Per the germline V gene, CDR1 is DFQATT and CDR2 is SNEGSKA (reference sequence). This CDR3 comprises 14 residues. The CDR3 is CSASGTDLQETQYF. The CDR3 DNA is TGCAGTGCTAGTGGCACAGACCTACAAGAGACCCAGTACTTC.

The V gene is TRBV4-2, the J gene TRBJ2-3; 8 bases are a match to TRBD2. Germline trimming cut 0 bases from V and 2 bases from J; bases unmatched to any gene: 19. Germline V lookup: CDR1 LGHNA, CDR2 YNFKEQ. CDR3 size: 21 residues. The chain's CDR3 is CASSQDFSSGLDLSNTDTQYF. The CDR3 DNA follows: TGTGCCAGCAGCCAAGATTTCTCTAGCGGGCTCGACCTTTCAAACACAGATACGCAGTATTTT.

This chain links TRBV9 with TRBJ2-7; no firm D call. Germline assignment: CDR1 SGDLS and CDR2 YYNGEE. Trimming removed 4 bases from V and 3 bases from J, with 5 bases in between. This CDR3 is 11 amino acids long. The CDR3 DNA reads as TGTGCCAGCAGCTTCAACTACGAGCAGTACTTC. It is translated as CASSFNYEQYF. Variable domain in full (rest from reference TRBV9 and TRBJ2-7): DSGVTQTPKHLITATGQRVTLRCSPRSGDLSVYWYQQSLDQGLQFLIQYYNGEERAKGNILERFSAQQFPDLHSELNLSSLELGDSALYFCASSFNYEQYFGPGTRLTVT.